This T cell receptor beta chain emerged from a study of T cell responses to AZD1222 COVID-19 vaccine. Study information: Second-dose timings of about 4 or about 12 weeks were pooled. Study-level results: Researchers report vaccine-associated CD4 TCRs spanning spike, with dominance at 160-218 and 743-854. Breadth and depth of Spike-specific TCRs rose after two AZD1222 doses. Repertoire sampling was restricted to post-peak T cell response timepoints.

TCRdb's copy holds only in-frame clones and misses some; the assay was immunoSEQ multiplex PCR. This table holds more than 85,000 clones, 82% found once. As concerns this clone: Antigen specificity is unknown.

Germline-derived CDR1 and CDR2 are SGHRS and YFSETQ. The CDR3 consists of 16 residues. V lost 4 bases, J lost 1 base, and 9 bases stayed unmatched. V usage is TRBV5-1 and J usage is TRBJ2-3; 7 bases line up with TRBD2. The sequencing used peripheral blood, collected on day 0 of AZD1222 vaccination. This receptor was taken from an adult in good health. As DNA, the CDR3 is TGCGCCAGCAGCGCCCTCGGGAGGTCTGGCACAGATACGCAGTATTTT. It codes for CASSALGRSGTDTQYF.